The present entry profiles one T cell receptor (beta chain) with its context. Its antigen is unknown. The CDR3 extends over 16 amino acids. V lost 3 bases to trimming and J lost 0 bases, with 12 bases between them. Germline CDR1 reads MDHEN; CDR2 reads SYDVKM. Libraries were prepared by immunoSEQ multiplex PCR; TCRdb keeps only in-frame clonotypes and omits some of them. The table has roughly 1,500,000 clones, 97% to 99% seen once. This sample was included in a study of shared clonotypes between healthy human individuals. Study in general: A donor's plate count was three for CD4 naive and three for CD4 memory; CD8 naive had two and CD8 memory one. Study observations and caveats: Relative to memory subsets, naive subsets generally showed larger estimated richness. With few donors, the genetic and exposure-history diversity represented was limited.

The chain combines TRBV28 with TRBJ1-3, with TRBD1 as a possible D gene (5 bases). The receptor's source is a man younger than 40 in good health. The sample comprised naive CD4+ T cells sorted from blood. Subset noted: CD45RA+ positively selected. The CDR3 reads CASSFGGGISGNTIYF. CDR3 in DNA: TGTGCCAGCAGTTTTGGCGGGGGAATCTCTGGAAACACCATATATTTT.